These 25 T cell receptor beta chains share one sample of origin, sequenced in a study of OX40 agonist ivuxolimab in advanced cancers. Clones were sequenced by immunoSEQ multiplex PCR, and TCRdb holds only the in-frame ones, with some missing. This sample carries tens of thousands of clones, about 90% of them seen once, and the ten largest clones take approximately 3%. The sample here was CD4+ or CD8+ T cells sorted from blood, taken in a trial of the OX40 agonist ivuxolimab. The receptor set was obtained from an adult with an advanced solid tumor such as melanoma, head and neck, liver or kidney cancer.

The genes are TRBV2 and TRBJ1-1, with no clear D. The CDR3 sequence is 11 residues long. Germline V gene data show CDR1 as SNHLY and CDR2 as FYNNEI. The V and J ends lost 6 bases and 7 bases respectively, with 9 bases between them. The CDR3 coding sequence is TGTGCCAGCAGCTTAAGGGTTGAAGCTTTCTTT. Amino acids: CASSLRVEAFF. Complete variable domain (other parts from reference TRBV2 and TRBJ1-1): EPEVTQTPSHQVTQMGQEVILRCVPISNHLYFYWYRQILGQKVEFLVSFYNNEISEKSEIFDDQFSVERPDGSNFTLKIRSTKLEDSAMYFCASSLRVEAFFGQGTRLTVV.

The chain joins TRBV28 to TRBJ2-7; perhaps TRBD1 as D (5 bases). In germline, CDR1 is MDHEN, CDR2 SYDVKM. Trimming removed 2 bases from V and 3 bases from J, with 11 bases in between. The CDR3 runs 14 residues. CDR3 sequence: CASSLLTDSYEQYF. The CDR3 DNA reads as TGTGCCAGCAGTTTACTCACCGACAGCTACGAGCAGTACTTC. Drawing the rest from reference TRBV28 and TRBJ2-7, the complete variable domain is DVKVTQSSRYLVKRTGEKVFLECVQDMDHENMFWYRQDPGLGLRLIYFSYDVKMKEKGDIPEGYSVSREKKERFSLILESASTNQTSMYLCASSLLTDSYEQYFGPGTRLTVT.

This chain links TRBV28 with TRBJ2-6; D uncertain. CDR1 MDHEN and CDR2 SYDVKM come from the germline V gene. The CDR3 sequence is 13 residues long. V lost 6 bases and J lost 2, with 5 bases in between. The CDR3 nucleotides read TGTGCCAGCAGATTAACTGGGGCCAACGTCCTGACTTTC. The encoded protein is CASRLTGANVLTF.

This clone was detected once. The J gene is TRBJ2-3, the V gene TRBV4-1; D possibly corresponds to TRBD2 (5 bases). From germline, CDR1 is MGHRA and CDR2 YSYEKL. The CDR3 extends over 17 amino acids. The V end lost 1 base, the J end lost 0 bases, and 14 bases lay between the germline ends. DNA of the CDR3: TGCGCCAGCAGCCAAGGCACGGGATATCTCAGCACAGATACGCAGTATTTT. Translated: CASSQGTGYLSTDTQYF.

This chain uses TRBV4-2 with TRBJ2-3; TRBD2 matches 9 bases. Germline CDR1 LGHNA, CDR2 YNFKEQ. The trim removed 1 base at V and 2 bases at J, leaving 4 bases unmatched. This CDR3 contains 16 residues. DNA for the CDR3: TGTGCCAGCAGCCAAGGTCCTAGCGGGGCCACAGATACGCAGTATTTT. Encoded protein: CASSQGPSGATDTQYF.

The rearrangement uses TRBV10-1 and TRBJ1-1; D gene unclear. Germline CDR1 reads WNHNN; CDR2 reads SYGVQD (reference sequence). V dropped 3 bases and J dropped 7 bases, with 6 bases sitting between them. This CDR3 has 11 amino acids. DNA for the CDR3: TGCGCCAGCAGTGATTTTCGTGAAGCTTTCTTT. Translating gives CASSDFREAFF.

This clone turned up a few times. The chain employs TRBV2 and TRBJ1-1; possibly TRBD1 for D (6 bases). CDR1 and CDR2 (germline): SNHLY, FYNNEI. This CDR3 is built from 14 residues. V lost 11 bases and J 0 bases, leaving 16 bases between the germline ends. The CDR3 DNA is TGTGCCGGTCGACAGGAATACATGAACACTGAAGCTTTCTTT. Translating it yields CAGRQEYMNTEAFF.

The J gene is TRBJ1-5, the V gene TRBV4-1; D perhaps matches TRBD1 (6 bases). Germline CDR1 reads MGHRA; CDR2 reads YSYEKL. The CDR3 has 16 residues. Trimming pared 3 bases from V and 5 bases from J, leaving 17 bases between. Here the CDR3 reads CASSQVLGGAYQPQHF. The CDR3 DNA is TGCGCCAGCAGCCAGGTTCTAGGGGGGGCCTATCAGCCCCAGCATTTT.

The chain joins TRBV2 to TRBJ2-7; a weak D match, TRBD1 (5 bases). Deletions cut 6 bases from V and 4 bases from J, with 10 bases between. Germline loops: CDR1 SNHLY, CDR2 FYNNEI. The CDR3 length is 12 residues. CDR3 protein: CASRAGQYEQYF. The CDR3, as DNA: TGTGCCAGCAGAGCCGGACAATACGAGCAGTACTTC.

The chain joins TRBV12-5 to TRBJ2-1, with 7 bases lining up with TRBD2. With V trimmed by 3 bases and J by 10 bases, 6 bases remained unmatched. The CDR3 spans 13 residues. Germline CDR1 is LGHNT and CDR2 is FRNRAP. The DNA of the CDR3 is TGTGCTAGTGGTTTTGGGGAGGGCCGGGAGCAGTTCTTC. Amino acids: CASGFGEGREQFF.

The chain is built from TRBV18 and TRBJ1-1; D possibly corresponds to TRBD1 (5 bases). The CDR3 spans 13 residues. V was trimmed by 0 bases and J by 11 bases, leaving 13 bases between them. Germline V gene lookup returns CDR1 KGHSH and CDR2 LQKENI. The CDR3 region has the DNA TGTGCCAGCTCACCACCGGTTCGGGACTCGGCTTTCTTT. Translation: CASSPPVRDSAFF.

This chain connects TRBV15 to TRBJ2-5, with 9 bases identical to TRBD2. The CDR3 is 15 residues long. Germline lookup yields CDR1 LNHNV and CDR2 YYDKDF (reference sequence). Trimming at V came to 7 bases and at J to 1 base, leaving 7 bases not matched to a gene. CDR3 region: CATTPRGGFQETQYF. For the CDR3, the DNA is TGTGCCACCACTCCGCGGGGGGGGTTCCAAGAGACCCAGTACTTC. The whole variable domain, remainder taken from reference TRBV15 and TRBJ2-5, is DAMVIQNPRYQVTQFGKPVTLSCSQTLNHNVMYWYQQKSSQAPKLLFHYYDKDFNNEADTPDNFQSRRPNTSFCFLDIRSPGLGDTAMYLCATTPRGGFQETQYFGPGTRLLVL.

The V and J genes are TRBV7-8 and TRBJ2-7, with D possibly matching TRBD1 (6 bases). Germline assignment: CDR1 SGHVS and CDR2 FQNEAQ. The CDR3 totals 17 residues. With 1 base removed from V and 3 bases from J, the gap between germline ends came to 19 bases. CDR3 sequence reads: CASSLVGGQGTVYEQYF. The CDR3 nucleotides read TGTGCCAGCAGCTTAGTAGGGGGTCAGGGAACAGTCTACGAGCAGTACTTC. Combining the CDR3 with reference TRBV7-8 and TRBJ2-7 gives the whole variable domain GAGVSQSPRYKVAKRGQDVALRCDPISGHVSLFWYQQALGQGPEFLTYFQNEAQLDKSGLPSDRFFAERPEGSVSTLKIQRTQQEDSAVYLCASSLVGGQGTVYEQYFGPGTRLTVT.

V usage is TRBV30 and J usage is TRBJ2-1; D is perhaps TRBD2 (6 bases). Germline lookup yields CDR1 GTSNPN and CDR2 SVGIG (reference sequence). The CDR3 has 11 residues. Trimming cost V 5 bases and J 14 bases, with 16 bases left between them. The CDR3 DNA is TGTGCCTGGTCCAGCGGAGGGCCAAAGTTCTTC. Residues: CAWSSGGPKFF.

The rearrangement joins TRBV5-6 to TRBJ1-1; D not resolved. Germline assignment: CDR1 SGHDT and CDR2 YYEEEE. The CDR3 has 14 amino acids. V shed 0 bases and J shed 11 bases, with 17 bases lying between them. The DNA of the CDR3 is TGTGCCAGCAGCTTGGACAATAGCGGTGGGTGGGCTTTCTTT. This translates into CASSLDNSGGWAFF.

This clone has just one count. The V gene is TRBV5-1, the J gene TRBJ1-1; no clear D gene. The CDR3 runs to 14 residues. V lost 6 bases, J lost 1 base, and 13 bases lay in between. From germline, CDR1 is SGHRS and CDR2 YFSETQ. The CDR3: CASTWDGQNTEAFF. For the CDR3, the DNA is TGCGCCAGCACCTGGGATGGGCAGAACACTGAAGCTTTCTTT. The full variable domain, its missing parts supplied by reference TRBV5-1 and TRBJ1-1, is KAGVTQTPRYLIKTRGQQVTLSCSPISGHRSVSWYQQTPGQGLQFLFEYFSETQRNKGNFPGRFSGRQFSNSRSEMNVSTLELGDSALYLCASTWDGQNTEAFFGQGTRLTVV.

The rearrangement links TRBV11-3 to TRBJ2-7, with D tentatively TRBD1 (5 bases). Trimming pared 2 bases from V and 3 bases from J, leaving 8 bases between. CDR1 SGHNT and CDR2 YENEEA come from the germline V gene. This CDR3 is 13 amino acids long. Here the CDR3 DNA reads TGTGCCAGCAGCTTAAGGGGAAGCTACGAGCAGTACTTC. This translates into CASSLRGSYEQYF.

This CDR3 is CTLLPSALAGAPYEQYF. For the CDR3, the DNA is TGCACCTTACTCCCTTCCGCCCTAGCGGGGGCTCCCTACGAGCAGTACTTC. The J gene is TRBJ2-7, the V gene TRBV1; the D segment call TRBD2 is taken from the table without a DNA check. TRBV1 is listed as a pseudogene. The CDR3 runs to 17 residues.

The genes are TRBV28 and TRBJ1-1; a possible D gene is TRBD1 (5 bases). Germline V CDR1 and CDR2: MDHEN, SYDVKM. This CDR3 is 14 amino acids long. With 5 bases removed from V and 5 bases from J, the gap between germline ends came to 15 bases. DNA for the CDR3: TGTGCCAGCAGTCTCAGGGTGAGAGGAACTGAAGCTTTCTTT. Translating it yields CASSLRVRGTEAFF.

This clone has a single count. The genes are TRBV11-3 and TRBJ2-3, with D uncertain. Germline CDR1 reads SGHNT; CDR2 reads YENEEA. CDR3 length: 13 residues. V shed 0 bases and J shed 6 bases, with 7 bases lying between them. The CDR3, as DNA: TGTGCCAGCAGCTTAGAGGCCCGGGATACGCAGTATTTT. Encoded protein: CASSLEARDTQYF.

The CDR3 nucleotides are TGTGCCAGCAGTTTATCAAGGGGGAGCAATCAGCCCCAGCATTTT. Translated, it gives CASSLSRGSNQPQHF. The chain employs TRBV27 and TRBJ1-5, with TRBD1 as a possible D gene (6 bases). The germline V gene has CDR1 MNHEY and CDR2 SMNVEV (reference sequence). This CDR3 contains 15 residues. V shed 0 bases and J shed 1 base, with 7 bases lying between them.

The rearrangement links TRBV11-3 to TRBJ2-7; maybe TRBD1 (6 bases). The CDR3 covers 14 residues. From germline, CDR1 is SGHNT and CDR2 YENEEA. V was pared by 1 base and J by 3 bases, with 10 bases between. The DNA of the CDR3 is TGTGCCAGCAGCTTAGGGGGGACACTCTACGAGCAGTACTTC. Translating gives CASSLGGTLYEQYF.

This rearrangement joins TRBV18 to TRBJ2-7; D not certain. The germline V gene encodes CDR1 KGHSH and CDR2 LQKENI. V lost 2 bases and J 0 bases, leaving 8 bases between the germline ends. The CDR3 consists of 14 residues. The CDR3: CASSPTESSYEQYF. The CDR3 nucleotides read TGTGCCAGCTCACCAACTGAGAGCTCCTACGAGCAGTACTTC.

To note about this clone: A read error may produce the germline difference seen at one junction end. This chain connects TRBV7-9 to TRBJ1-5; D call uncertain. The CDR3 is 12 residues long. Germline CDR1 and CDR2: SEHNR and FQNEAQ (reference sequence). The CDR3 bases are TGTGCCAGCAGCTTCGACGGGAGCGCTCGGGATTTT. It translates to CASSFDGSARDF.

The chain couples TRBV2 to TRBJ2-4, with TRBD1 identical over 9 bases. Germline CDR1 and CDR2: SNHLY and FYNNEI. V was pared by 4 bases and J by 14 bases, with 6 bases of the junction left unmatched. CDR3 size: 12 residues. The CDR3 region is CASSGEGQGKYF. CDR3 coding DNA: TGTGCCAGCAGTGGGGAGGGACAGGGAAAGTACTTC.